This section outlines one T cell receptor (beta chain) sequence together with its context. These data originate in a study of HIV-infected children after antiretroviral therapy interruption. Study overall: Most children had recorded EBV and CMV exposure.

Treatment denoted: PENTA 11 planned treatment interruption arm or continuous ART arm. A 3' RACE protocol on RNA, with unique molecular identifiers, produced the TCR library. TCRdb re-called the 3' RACE reads through MiXCR, storing one row per CDR3 protein. Of about 89,000 distinct CDR3 sequences listed, roughly 6.4% are singletons. The CDR3 has 15 residues. V was shortened by 4 bases and J by 1 base, with 13 bases between the two germline ends. The sample was CD45RA+ CD4+ T cells from PBMCs, pooled from several time points, taken from a donor given antiretroviral therapy, either interrupted or continuous. Subset noted: naive CD4+ CD45RA+ CD45RO- T cells. The chain joins TRBV23-1 to TRBJ1-1; D is undetermined. TRBV23-1 is an open reading frame whose function is uncertain. The receptor was isolated from a pool of human donors with HIV. The CDR3 reads CASSPADGPNTEAFF. As DNA, the CDR3 is TGCGCCAGCAGTCCCGCGGACGGCCCGAACACTGAAGCTTTCTTT.